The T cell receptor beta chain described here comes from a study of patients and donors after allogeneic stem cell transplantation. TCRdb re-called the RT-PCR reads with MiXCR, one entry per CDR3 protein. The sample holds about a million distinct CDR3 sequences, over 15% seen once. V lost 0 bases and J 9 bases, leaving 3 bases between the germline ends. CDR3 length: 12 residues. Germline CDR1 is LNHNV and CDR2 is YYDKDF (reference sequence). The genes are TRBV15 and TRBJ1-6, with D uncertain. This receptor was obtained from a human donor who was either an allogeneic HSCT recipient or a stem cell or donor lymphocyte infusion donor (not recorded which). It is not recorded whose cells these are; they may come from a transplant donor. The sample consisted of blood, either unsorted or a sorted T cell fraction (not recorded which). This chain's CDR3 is CATSRDSSPLHF. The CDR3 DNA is TGTGCCACCAGCAGAGACTCTTCACCCCTCCACTTT.